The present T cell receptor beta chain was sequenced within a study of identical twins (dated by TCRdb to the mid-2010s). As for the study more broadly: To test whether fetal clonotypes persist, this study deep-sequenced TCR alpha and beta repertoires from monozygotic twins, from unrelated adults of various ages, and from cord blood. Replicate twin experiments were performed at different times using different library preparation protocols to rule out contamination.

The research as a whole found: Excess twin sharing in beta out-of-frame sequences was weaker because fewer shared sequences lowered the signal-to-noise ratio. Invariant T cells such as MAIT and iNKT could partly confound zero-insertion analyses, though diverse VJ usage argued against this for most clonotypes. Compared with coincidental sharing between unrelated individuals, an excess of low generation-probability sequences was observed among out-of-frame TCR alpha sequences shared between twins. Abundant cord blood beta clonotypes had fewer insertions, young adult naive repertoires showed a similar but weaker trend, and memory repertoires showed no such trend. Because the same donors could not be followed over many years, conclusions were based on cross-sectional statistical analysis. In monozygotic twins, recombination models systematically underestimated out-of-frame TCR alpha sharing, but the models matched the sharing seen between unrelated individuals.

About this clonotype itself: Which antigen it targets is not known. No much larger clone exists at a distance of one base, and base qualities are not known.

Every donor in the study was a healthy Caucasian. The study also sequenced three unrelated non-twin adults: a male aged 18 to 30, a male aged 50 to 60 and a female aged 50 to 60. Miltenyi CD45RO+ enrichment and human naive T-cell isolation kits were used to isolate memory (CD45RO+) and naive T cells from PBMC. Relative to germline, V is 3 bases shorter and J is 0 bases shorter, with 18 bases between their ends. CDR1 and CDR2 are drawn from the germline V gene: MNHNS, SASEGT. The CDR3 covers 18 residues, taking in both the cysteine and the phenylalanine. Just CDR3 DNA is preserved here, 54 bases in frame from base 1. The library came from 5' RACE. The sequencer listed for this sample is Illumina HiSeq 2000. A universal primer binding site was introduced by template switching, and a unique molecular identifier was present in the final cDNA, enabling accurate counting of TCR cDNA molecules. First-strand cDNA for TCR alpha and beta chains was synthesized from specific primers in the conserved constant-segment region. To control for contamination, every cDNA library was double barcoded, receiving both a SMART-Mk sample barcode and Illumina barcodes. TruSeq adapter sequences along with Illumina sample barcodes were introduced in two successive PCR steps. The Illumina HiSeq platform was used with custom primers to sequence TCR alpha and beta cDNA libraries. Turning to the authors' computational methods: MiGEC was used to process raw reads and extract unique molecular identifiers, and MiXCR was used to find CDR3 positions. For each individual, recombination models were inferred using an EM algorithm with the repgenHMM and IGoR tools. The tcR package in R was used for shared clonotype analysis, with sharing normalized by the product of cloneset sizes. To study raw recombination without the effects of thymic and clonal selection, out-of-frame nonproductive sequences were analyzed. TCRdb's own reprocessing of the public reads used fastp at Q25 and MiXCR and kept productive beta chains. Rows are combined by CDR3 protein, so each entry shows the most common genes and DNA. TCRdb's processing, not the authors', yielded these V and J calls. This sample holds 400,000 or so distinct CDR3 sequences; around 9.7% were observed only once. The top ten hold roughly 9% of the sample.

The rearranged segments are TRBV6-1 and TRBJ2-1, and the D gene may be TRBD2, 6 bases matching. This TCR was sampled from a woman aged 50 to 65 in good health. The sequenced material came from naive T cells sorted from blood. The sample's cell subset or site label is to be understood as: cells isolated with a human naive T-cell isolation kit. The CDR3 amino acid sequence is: CASSDRPRDLSSYNEQFF. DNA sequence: TGTGCCAGCAGTGATAGGCCGCGGGACCTCAGCTCCTACAATGAGCAGTTCTTC.